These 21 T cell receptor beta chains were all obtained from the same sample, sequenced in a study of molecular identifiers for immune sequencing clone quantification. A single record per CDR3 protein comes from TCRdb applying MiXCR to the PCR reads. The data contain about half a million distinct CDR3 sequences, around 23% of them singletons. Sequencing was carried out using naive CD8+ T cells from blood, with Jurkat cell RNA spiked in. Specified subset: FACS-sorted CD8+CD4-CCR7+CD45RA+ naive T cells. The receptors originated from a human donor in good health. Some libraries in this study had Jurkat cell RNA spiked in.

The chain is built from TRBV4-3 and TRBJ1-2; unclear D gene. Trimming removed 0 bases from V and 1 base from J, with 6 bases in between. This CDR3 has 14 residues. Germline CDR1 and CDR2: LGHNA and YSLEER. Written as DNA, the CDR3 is TGCGCCAGCAGCCAAGAAGGAAGTAACTATGGCTACACCTTC. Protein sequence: CASSQEGSNYGYTF.

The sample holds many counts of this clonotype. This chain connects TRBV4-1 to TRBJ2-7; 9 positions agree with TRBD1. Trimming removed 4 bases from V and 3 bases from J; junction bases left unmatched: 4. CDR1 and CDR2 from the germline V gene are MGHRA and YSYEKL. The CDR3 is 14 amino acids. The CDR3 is CASSPQGQGYEQYF. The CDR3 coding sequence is TGCGCCAGCAGCCCCCAGGGACAGGGCTACGAGCAGTACTTC.

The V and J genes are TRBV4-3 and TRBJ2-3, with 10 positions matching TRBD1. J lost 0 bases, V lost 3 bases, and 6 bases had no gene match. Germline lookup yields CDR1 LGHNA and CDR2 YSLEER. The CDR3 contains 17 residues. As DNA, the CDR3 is TGCGCCAGCAGCCAGCTGCGACAGGGGGCGAGCACAGATACGCAGTATTTT. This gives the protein CASSQLRQGASTDTQYF.

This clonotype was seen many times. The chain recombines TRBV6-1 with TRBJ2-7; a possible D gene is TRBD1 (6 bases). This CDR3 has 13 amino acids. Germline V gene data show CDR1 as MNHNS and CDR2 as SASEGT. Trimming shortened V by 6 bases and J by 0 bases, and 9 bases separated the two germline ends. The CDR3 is CASRTGPSYEQYF. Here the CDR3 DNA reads TGTGCCAGCAGAACAGGGCCCTCCTACGAGCAGTACTTC.

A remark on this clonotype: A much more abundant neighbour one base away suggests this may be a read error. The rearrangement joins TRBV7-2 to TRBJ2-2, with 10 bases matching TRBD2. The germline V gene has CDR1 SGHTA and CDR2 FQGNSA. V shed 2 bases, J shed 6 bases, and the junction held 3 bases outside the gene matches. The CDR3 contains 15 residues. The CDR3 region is CASSLTSGGAGELFF. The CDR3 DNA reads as TGTGCCAGCAGCTTAACCAGCGGGGGGGCCGGGGAGCTGTTTTTT. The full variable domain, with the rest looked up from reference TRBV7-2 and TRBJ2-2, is GAGVSQSPSNKVTEKGKDVELRCDPISGHTALYWYRQSLGQGLEFLIYFQGNSAPDKSGLPSDRFSAERTGGSVSTLTIQRTQQEDSAVYLCASSLTSGGAGELFFGEGSRLTVL.

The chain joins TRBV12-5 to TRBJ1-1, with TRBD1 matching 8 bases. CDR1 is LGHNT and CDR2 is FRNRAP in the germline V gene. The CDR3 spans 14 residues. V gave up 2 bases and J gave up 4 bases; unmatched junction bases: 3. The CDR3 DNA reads TGTGCTAGTGGTTTGAATACAGGGGGCACTGAAGCTTTCTTT. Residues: CASGLNTGGTEAFF.

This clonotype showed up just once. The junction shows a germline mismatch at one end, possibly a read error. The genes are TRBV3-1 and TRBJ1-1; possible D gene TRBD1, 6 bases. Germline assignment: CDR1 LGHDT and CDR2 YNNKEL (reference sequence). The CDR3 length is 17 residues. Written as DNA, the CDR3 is TGTGCCAGCAGCCAAGTTTTGGGGGGGCTATCGGTGACTGAAGCTTCCTTT. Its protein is CASSQVLGGLSVTEASF.

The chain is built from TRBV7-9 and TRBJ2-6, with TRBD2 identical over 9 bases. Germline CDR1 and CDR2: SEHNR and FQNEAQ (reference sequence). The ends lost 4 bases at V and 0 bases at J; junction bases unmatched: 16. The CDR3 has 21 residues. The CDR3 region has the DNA TGTGCCAGCAGCTCAGGGTCTAGCGGGGTAACTTTTTTCTCTGGGGCCAACGTCCTGACTTTC. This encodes CASSSGSSGVTFFSGANVLTF.

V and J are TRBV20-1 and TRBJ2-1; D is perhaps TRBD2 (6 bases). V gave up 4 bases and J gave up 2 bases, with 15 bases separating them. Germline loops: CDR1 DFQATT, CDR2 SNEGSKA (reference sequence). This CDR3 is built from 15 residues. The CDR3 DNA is TGCAGTGCTATTTCGGGACTTCGGACCTACAATGAGCAGTTCTTC. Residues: CSAISGLRTYNEQFF.

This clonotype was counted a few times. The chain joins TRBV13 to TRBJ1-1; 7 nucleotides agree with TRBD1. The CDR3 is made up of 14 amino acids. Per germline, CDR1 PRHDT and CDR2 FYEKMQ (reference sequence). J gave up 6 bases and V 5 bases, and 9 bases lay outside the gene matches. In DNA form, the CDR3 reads TGTGCCAGCAGCGATGGAGGGGGCGCCGCTGAAGCTTTCTTT. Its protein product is CASSDGGGAAEAFF.

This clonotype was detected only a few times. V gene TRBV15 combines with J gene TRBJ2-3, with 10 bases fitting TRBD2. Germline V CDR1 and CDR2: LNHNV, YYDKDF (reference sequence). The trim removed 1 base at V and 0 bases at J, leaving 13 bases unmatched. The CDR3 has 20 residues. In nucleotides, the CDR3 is TGTGCCACCAGCAGAGTCCCGAGTAGCGGGGGGAGAACTAGCACAGATACGCAGTATTTT. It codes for CATSRVPSSGGRTSTDTQYF. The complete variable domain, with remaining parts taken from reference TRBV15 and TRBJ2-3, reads DAMVIQNPRYQVTQFGKPVTLSCSQTLNHNVMYWYQQKSSQAPKLLFHYYDKDFNNEADTPDNFQSRRPNTSFCFLDIRSPGLGDTAMYLCATSRVPSSGGRTSTDTQYFGPGTRLTVL.

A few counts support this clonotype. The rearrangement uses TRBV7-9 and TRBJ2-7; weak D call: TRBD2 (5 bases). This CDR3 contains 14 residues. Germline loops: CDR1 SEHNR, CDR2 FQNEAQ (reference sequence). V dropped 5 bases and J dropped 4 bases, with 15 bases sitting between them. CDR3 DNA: TGTGCCAGCAGCCCGCGGACGGGGAGATACGAGCAGTACTTC. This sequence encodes CASSPRTGRYEQYF.

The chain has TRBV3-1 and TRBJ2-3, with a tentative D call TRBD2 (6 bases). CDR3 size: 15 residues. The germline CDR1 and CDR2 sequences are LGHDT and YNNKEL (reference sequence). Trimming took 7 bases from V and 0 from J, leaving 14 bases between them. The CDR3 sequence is CASTLGRGSTDTQYF. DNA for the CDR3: TGTGCCAGCACCCTGGGGCGGGGAAGCACAGATACGCAGTATTTT.

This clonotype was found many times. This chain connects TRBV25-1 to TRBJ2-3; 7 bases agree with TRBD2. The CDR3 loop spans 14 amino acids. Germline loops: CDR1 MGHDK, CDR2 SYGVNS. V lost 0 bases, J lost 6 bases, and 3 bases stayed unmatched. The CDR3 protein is CASSEYMTSDTQYF. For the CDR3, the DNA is TGTGCCAGCAGTGAATATATGACTAGCGATACGCAGTATTTT.

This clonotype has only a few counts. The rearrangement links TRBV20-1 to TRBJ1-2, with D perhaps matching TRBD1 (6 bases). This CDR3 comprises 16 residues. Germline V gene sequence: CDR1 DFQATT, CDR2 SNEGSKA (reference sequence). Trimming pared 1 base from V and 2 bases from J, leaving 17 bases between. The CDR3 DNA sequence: TGCAGTGCTAGAGTCCCATTCCCGGGGGGCAACTATGGCTACACCTTC. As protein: CSARVPFPGGNYGYTF.

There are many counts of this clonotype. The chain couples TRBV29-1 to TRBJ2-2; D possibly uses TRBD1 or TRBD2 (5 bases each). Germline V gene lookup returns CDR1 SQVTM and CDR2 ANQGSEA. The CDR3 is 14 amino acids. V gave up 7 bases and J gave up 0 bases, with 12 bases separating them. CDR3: CSAGTTSNTGELFF. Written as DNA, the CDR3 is TGCAGCGCTGGGACCACCTCGAACACCGGGGAGCTGTTTTTT.

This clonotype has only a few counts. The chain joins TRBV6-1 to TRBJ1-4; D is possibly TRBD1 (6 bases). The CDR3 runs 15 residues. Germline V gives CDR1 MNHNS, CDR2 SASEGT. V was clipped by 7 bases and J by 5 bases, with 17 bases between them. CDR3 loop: CASNFLTGKNEKLFF. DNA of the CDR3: TGTGCCAGCAACTTCCTGACAGGAAAAAATGAAAAACTGTTTTTT.

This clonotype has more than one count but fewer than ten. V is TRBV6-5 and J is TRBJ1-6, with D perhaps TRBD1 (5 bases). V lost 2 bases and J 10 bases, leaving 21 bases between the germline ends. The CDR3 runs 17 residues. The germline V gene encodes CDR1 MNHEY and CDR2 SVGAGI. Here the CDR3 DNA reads TGTGCCAGCAGTTACCAAGTCCCGGGACCGCGGGTCTCACCCCTCCACTTT. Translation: CASSYQVPGPRVSPLHF.

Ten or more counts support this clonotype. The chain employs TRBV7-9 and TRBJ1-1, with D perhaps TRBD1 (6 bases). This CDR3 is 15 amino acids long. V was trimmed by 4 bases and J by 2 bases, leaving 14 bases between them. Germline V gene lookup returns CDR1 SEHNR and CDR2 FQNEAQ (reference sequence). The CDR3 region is CASSSKTGLNTEAFF. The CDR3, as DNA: TGTGCCAGCAGCTCGAAGACAGGACTAAACACTGAAGCTTTCTTT.

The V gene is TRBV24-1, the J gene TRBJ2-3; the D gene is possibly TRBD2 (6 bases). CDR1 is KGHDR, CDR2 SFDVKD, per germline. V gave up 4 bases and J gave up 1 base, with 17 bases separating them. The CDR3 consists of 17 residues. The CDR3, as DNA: TGTGCCACCAGTGACAGGGTCGCTAGCGACCGCACAGATACGCAGTATTTT. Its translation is CATSDRVASDRTDTQYF.

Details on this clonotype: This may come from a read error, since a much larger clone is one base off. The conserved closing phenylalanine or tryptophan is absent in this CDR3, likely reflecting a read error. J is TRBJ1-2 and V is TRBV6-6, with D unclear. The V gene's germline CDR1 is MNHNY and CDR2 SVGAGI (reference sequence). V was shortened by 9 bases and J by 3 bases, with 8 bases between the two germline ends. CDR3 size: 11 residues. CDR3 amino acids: CASQQYYGYTL. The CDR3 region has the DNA TGTGCCAGTCAGCAGTACTATGGCTACACCCTC.